These 10 T cell receptor beta chains came from one sample sequenced in a study of shared clonotypes between healthy human individuals. Clones were sequenced by immunoSEQ multiplex PCR, and TCRdb holds only the in-frame ones, with some missing. The sample comprises a few million clones, 92% of which are singletons, and 0.37% rests with the top ten. The sample was naive CD4+ T cells from PBMCs. Noted subset: CD45RA+ positively selected. Receptor source: a man aged 18 to 30 in good health. Some clones in this sample may be carry-over from other donors' samples.

This clone was picked up one time. The gene calls are TRBV25-1 and TRBJ2-5; perhaps TRBD2 as D (7 bases). The CDR3 sequence is 14 residues long. V lost 8 bases to trimming and J lost 4 bases, with 17 bases between them. Germline CDR1 reads MGHDK; CDR2 reads SYGVNS. The CDR3: CASEERGRGETQYF. The CDR3 nucleotides are TGTGCCAGCGAAGAAAGGGGGAGGGGAGAGACCCAGTACTTC. Full variable domain (rest looked up from reference TRBV25-1 and TRBJ2-5): EADIYQTPRYLVIGTGKKITLECSQTMGHDKMYWYQQDPGMELHLIHYSYGVNSTEKGDLSSESTVSRIRTEHFPLTLESARPSHTSQYLCASEERGRGETQYFGPGTRLLVL.

J is TRBJ2-2 and V is TRBV11-2, with D perhaps given as TRBD1 or TRBD2 (5 bases each). Germline lookup yields CDR1 SGHAT and CDR2 FQNNGV. The V and J ends lost 7 bases and 7 bases respectively, with 16 bases between them. CDR3 size: 14 residues. CDR3 coding DNA: TGTGCCAGCATGAGGGGCCTCCCCGGCGGGGAGCTGTTTTTT. Its protein product is CASMRGLPGGELFF.

The rearrangement joins TRBV27 to TRBJ1-5; 7 bases are shared with TRBD1. Germline CDR1 reads MNHEY; CDR2 reads SMNVEV (reference sequence). V lost 1 base, J lost 5 bases, and 2 bases stayed unmatched. The CDR3 covers 14 residues. CDR3 in amino acids: CASSLFTGDQPQHF. The CDR3 bases are TGTGCCAGCAGTTTATTTACAGGGGATCAGCCCCAGCATTTT.

The chain joins TRBV28 to TRBJ1-2, with D possibly matching TRBD1 (6 bases). This CDR3 has 13 amino acids. CDR1 is MDHEN, CDR2 SYDVKM, per germline. V was shortened by 3 bases and J by 7 bases, with 12 bases between the two germline ends. For the CDR3, the DNA is TGTGCCAGCAGTTTGCCGGGGGGCCTTGGCTACACCTTC. Its protein is CASSLPGGLGYTF.

The rearrangement uses TRBV9 and TRBJ2-2; D is ambiguous. This CDR3 region has 18 residues. Germline CDR1 reads SGDLS; CDR2 reads YYNGEE. Trimming shortened V by 1 base and J by 0 bases, and 16 bases separated the two germline ends. The CDR3 nucleotides read TGTGCCAGCAGCGTAAATAAGAACTATATGTCGAACACCGGGGAGCTGTTTTTT. Its protein is CASSVNKNYMSNTGELFF.

The V and J genes are TRBV9 and TRBJ1-4; no reliable D call. The CDR3 sequence is 13 residues long. Germline V gene sequence: CDR1 SGDLS, CDR2 YYNGEE. The V end was cut by 3 bases, the J end by 10 bases, with 13 bases between. The CDR3 loop is CASSGGGWGKLFF. The CDR3 DNA reads TGTGCCAGCAGCGGTGGCGGTTGGGGAAAACTGTTTTTT.

The chain recombines TRBV7-3 with TRBJ2-3, with 10 bases aligning to TRBD2. Germline CDR1 and CDR2: SGHTA and FQGTGA. V shed 7 bases, J shed 4 bases, and the junction held 8 bases outside the gene matches. This CDR3 is built from 15 residues. The CDR3 reads CASTLLAGPPDTQYF. The CDR3, as DNA: TGTGCCAGCACCCTACTAGCGGGACCTCCAGATACGCAGTATTTT.

This clone is a singleton in its sample. The rearrangement joins TRBV5-1 to TRBJ2-1, with 8 bases fitting TRBD1. The V and J ends lost 4 bases and 4 bases, in that order; junction bases with no gene match: 10. The germline gives CDR1 SGHRS, CDR2 YFSETQ. The CDR3 has 16 residues. The CDR3 protein is CASSPGMDRVYNEQFF. The CDR3 bases are TGCGCCAGCAGCCCGGGGATGGACAGGGTTTACAATGAGCAGTTCTTC.

The chain employs TRBV5-1 and TRBJ2-7, with D perhaps TRBD1 or TRBD2 (5 bases each). The germline V gene has CDR1 SGHRS and CDR2 YFSETQ. V was cut by 1 base and J by 0 bases, with 11 bases left in between. The CDR3 is 15 residues long. The CDR3 here is CASSLRGVGSYEQYF. In DNA form, the CDR3 reads TGCGCCAGCAGCTTGCGAGGGGTAGGCTCCTACGAGCAGTACTTC.

Turning to this clone: Other DNA sequences in this sample translate to the same CDR3. This chain links TRBV6-6 with TRBJ2-3; D remains ambiguous. Trimming cost V 7 bases and J 6 bases, with 8 bases left between them. This CDR3 is built from 11 residues. Looked up from germline, CDR1 is MNHNY and CDR2 is SVGAGI (reference sequence). CDR3 in DNA: TGTGCCAGCACCCCGGGTGATACGCAGTATTTT. It translates to CASTPGDTQYF.